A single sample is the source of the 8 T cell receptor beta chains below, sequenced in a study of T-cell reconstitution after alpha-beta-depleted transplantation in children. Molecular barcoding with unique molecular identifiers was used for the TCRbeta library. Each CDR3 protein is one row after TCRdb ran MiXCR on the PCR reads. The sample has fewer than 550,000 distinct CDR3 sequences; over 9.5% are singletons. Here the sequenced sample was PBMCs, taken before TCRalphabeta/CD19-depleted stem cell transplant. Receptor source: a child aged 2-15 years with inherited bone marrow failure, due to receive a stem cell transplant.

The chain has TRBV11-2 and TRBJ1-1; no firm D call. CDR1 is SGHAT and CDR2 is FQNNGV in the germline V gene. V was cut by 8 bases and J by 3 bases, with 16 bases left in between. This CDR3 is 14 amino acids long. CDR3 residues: CASRLTVDYTEAFF. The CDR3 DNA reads TGTGCCAGCCGTCTGACGGTAGACTACACTGAAGCTTTCTTT.

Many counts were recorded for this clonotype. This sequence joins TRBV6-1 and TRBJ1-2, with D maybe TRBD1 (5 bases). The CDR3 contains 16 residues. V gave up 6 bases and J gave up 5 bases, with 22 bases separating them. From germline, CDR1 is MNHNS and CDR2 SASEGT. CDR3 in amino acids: CASSPSGGPHPYGYTF. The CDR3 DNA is TGTGCCAGCAGCCCTAGCGGGGGTCCCCACCCATATGGCTACACCTTC.

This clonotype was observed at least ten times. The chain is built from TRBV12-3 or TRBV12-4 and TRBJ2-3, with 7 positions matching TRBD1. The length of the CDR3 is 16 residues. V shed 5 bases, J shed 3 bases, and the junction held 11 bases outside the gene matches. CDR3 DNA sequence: TGTGCCAGCAGTGCTCTCCGGACAGGTTGGACAGATACGCAGTATTTT. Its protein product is CASSALRTGWTDTQYF.

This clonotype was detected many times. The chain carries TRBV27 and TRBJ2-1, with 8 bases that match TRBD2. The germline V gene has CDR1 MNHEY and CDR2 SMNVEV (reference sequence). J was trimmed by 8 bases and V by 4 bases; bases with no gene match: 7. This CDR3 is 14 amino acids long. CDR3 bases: TGTGCCAGCAGTTATACGGGAGGGCCTCATGAGCAGTTCTTC. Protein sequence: CASSYTGGPHEQFF.

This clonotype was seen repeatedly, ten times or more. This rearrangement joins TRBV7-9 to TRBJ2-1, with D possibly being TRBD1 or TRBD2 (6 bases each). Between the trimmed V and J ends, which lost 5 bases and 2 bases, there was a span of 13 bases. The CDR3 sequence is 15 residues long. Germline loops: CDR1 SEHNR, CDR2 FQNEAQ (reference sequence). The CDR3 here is CASSPGAVPYNEQFF. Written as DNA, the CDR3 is TGTGCCAGCAGCCCGGGGGCCGTCCCCTACAATGAGCAGTTCTTC.

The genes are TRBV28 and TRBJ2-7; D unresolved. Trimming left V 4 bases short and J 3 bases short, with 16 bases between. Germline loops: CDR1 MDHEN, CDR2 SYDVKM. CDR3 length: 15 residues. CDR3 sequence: CASSSALSGVYEQYF. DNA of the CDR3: TGTGCCAGCAGTTCCGCCCTCAGTGGGGTCTACGAGCAGTACTTC.

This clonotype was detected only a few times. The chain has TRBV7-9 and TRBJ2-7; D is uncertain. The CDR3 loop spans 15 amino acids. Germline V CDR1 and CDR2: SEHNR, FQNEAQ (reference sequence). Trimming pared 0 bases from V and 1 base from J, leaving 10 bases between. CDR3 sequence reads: CASSLARARSYEQYF. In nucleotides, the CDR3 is TGTGCCAGCAGCTTAGCGAGAGCCCGATCCTACGAGCAGTACTTC.

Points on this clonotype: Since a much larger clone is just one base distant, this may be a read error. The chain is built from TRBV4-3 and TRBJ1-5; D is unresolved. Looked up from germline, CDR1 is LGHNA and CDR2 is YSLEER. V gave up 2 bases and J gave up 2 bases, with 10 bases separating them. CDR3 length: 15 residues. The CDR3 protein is CASSQSASGNQPQHF. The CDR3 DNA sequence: TGCGCCAGCAGCCAAAGCGCCAGCGGCAATCAGCCCCAGCATTTT.